Below, 20 T cell receptor beta chains from the same sample are listed, as sequenced in a study of cytomegalovirus exposure and HLA in healthy donors (TCRdb year 2017). Library creation used the immunoSEQ multiplex PCR assay. For the multiplex PCR, a mixture combining 60 forward primers for TCR Vbeta segments and 13 reverse primers for TCR Jbeta segments was used. TCRdb limited this immuneACCESS table to in-frame rearrangements with V and J called. A share of clones is missing; checked studies link under half to unresolved V genes, and the rest is unexplained. The sample has 130,000 to 150,000 clones on record, about 72% of them singletons. Less than 2.5% of the sample rests with the top ten. Specimen: PBMCs. These receptor sequences come from a man aged 40-55 years in good health and CMV-seronegative.

This sequence joins TRBV29-1 and TRBJ2-1; TRBD1 matches at 7 bases. Germline CDR1 reads SQVTM; CDR2 reads ANQGSEA. The trim removed 6 bases at V and 8 bases at J, leaving 4 bases unmatched. This CDR3 spans 11 amino acids. In DNA, the CDR3 is TGCAGCGTCGGACAGGTTTATGAGCAGTTCTTC. This gives the protein CSVGQVYEQFF.

The CDR3 DNA reads as TGTGCCACCAGCCGACAGACAGGACGAGTCGTCCACGAGCAGTACTTC. Protein: CATSRQTGRVVHEQYF. The rearrangement links TRBV15 to TRBJ2-7, with D perhaps matching TRBD1 (6 bases). Trimming left V 5 bases short and J 5 bases short, with 22 bases between. The CDR3 has 16 residues. CDR1 is LNHNV, CDR2 YYDKDF, per germline (reference sequence).

The genes are TRBV5-1 and TRBJ2-3, with TRBD2 matching 14 bases. The CDR3 has 16 residues. Looked up from germline, CDR1 is SGHRS and CDR2 is YFSETQ. V lost 3 bases, J lost 2 bases, and 2 bases stayed unmatched. CDR3 region: CASSSGLAGATDTQYF. CDR3 DNA: TGCGCCAGCAGCTCGGGACTAGCGGGGGCCACAGATACGCAGTATTTT.

The chain is built from TRBV7-9 and TRBJ2-2, with D possibly TRBD2 on 5 matching bases. V lost 2 bases and J lost 2, with 12 bases in between. This CDR3 region has 16 residues. Germline V CDR1 and CDR2: SEHNR, FQNEAQ (reference sequence). In DNA, the CDR3 is TGTGCCAGCAGCTTATTTCGGGGAACTAACACCGGGGAGCTGTTTTTT. Translated: CASSLFRGTNTGELFF.

The chain recombines TRBV30 with TRBJ2-3; D remains unclear. Germline V CDR1 and CDR2: GTSNPN, SVGIG (reference sequence). The CDR3 is made up of 14 amino acids. V was clipped by 5 bases and J by 1 base, with 13 bases between them. The CDR3 is CAWETNQGTDTQYF. CDR3 DNA sequence: TGTGCCTGGGAGACAAACCAAGGCACAGATACGCAGTATTTT.

In nucleotides, the CDR3 is TGTGCCTGGAGTCGGGATCGTGAGCACGAGCAGTACTTC. Translation: CAWSRDREHEQYF. This chain connects TRBV30 to TRBJ2-7, with D possibly being TRBD2 (5 bases). The CDR3 extends over 13 amino acids. Germline CDR1 and CDR2: GTSNPN and SVGIG (reference sequence). With 2 bases removed from V and 5 bases from J, the gap between germline ends came to 13 bases. The full variable domain, completed using reference TRBV30 and TRBJ2-7, is SQTIHQWPATLVQPVGSPLSLECTVEGTSNPNLYWYRQAAGRGLQLLFYSVGIGQISSEVPQNLSASRPQDRQFILSSKKLLLSDSGFYLCAWSRDREHEQYFGPGTRLTVT.

J is TRBJ2-6 and V is TRBV18, with 8 nucleotides matching TRBD1. The V and J ends lost 5 bases and 0 bases, in that order; junction bases with no gene match: 6. Germline lookup yields CDR1 KGHSH and CDR2 LQKENI. The CDR3 has 17 residues. CDR3 nucleotides: TGTGCCAGCTCAAGGGGACAGGCCCGCTCTGGGGCCAACGTCCTGACTTTC. Amino acids: CASSRGQARSGANVLTF.

J is TRBJ2-3 and V is TRBV11-3; maybe TRBD1 (5 bases). V shed 0 bases and J shed 1 base, with 11 bases lying between them. From germline, CDR1 is SGHNT and CDR2 YENEEA. This CDR3 is built from 16 residues. CDR3 sequence: CASSLDGQGGTDTQYF. Here the CDR3 DNA reads TGTGCCAGCAGCTTAGATGGGCAGGGCGGCACAGATACGCAGTATTTT.

The table lists this clone with a few counts. The chain is built from TRBV15 and TRBJ2-7; 11 bases map to TRBD1. The germline CDR1 and CDR2 sequences are LNHNV and YYDKDF (reference sequence). V lost 5 bases to trimming and J lost 7 bases; unmatched junction nucleotides: 4. This CDR3 is 13 amino acids long. The CDR3 DNA follows: TGTGCCACCAGCGTGGACAGGGGGCGAGAGCAGTACTTC. This sequence encodes CATSVDRGREQYF.

This clone was seen more than once but under ten times. The V gene is TRBV19, the J gene TRBJ2-3, with D possibly matching TRBD1 (6 bases). The CDR3 is made up of 16 amino acids. V was cut by 7 bases and J by 0 bases, with 17 bases left in between. CDR1 and CDR2 (germline): LNHDA, SQIVND (reference sequence). The CDR3 sequence is CASTPGIRGSTDTQYF. The DNA of the CDR3 is TGTGCCAGTACCCCCGGGATTAGGGGGAGCACAGATACGCAGTATTTT.

The CDR3 reads CAWRQNGASSVGTQYF. The CDR3 DNA is TGTGCCTGGCGACAGAATGGCGCATCATCAGTGGGTACGCAGTATTTT. The chain uses TRBV21-1 and TRBJ2-3; the table assigns TRBD1, which was not confirmed against the DNA. TRBV21-1 is a pseudogene segment. The CDR3 extends over 16 amino acids.

V and J are TRBV7-2 and TRBJ1-4, with 7 positions matching TRBD1. The germline V gene has CDR1 SGHTA and CDR2 FQGNSA. V was pared by 5 bases and J by 7 bases, with 10 bases of the junction left unmatched. The CDR3 sequence is 15 residues long. In nucleotides, the CDR3 is TGTGCCAGCAGCGCCTCGGGACAGAACTCTGAAAAACTGTTTTTT. Translating it yields CASSASGQNSEKLFF.

This clone showed up just once. The chain carries TRBV29-1 and TRBJ2-7, with 7 bases aligning to TRBD1. Trimming took 2 bases from V and 3 from J; bases not matched to a gene: 7. The germline gives CDR1 SQVTM, CDR2 ANQGSEA. The CDR3 loop spans 14 amino acids. CDR3 nucleotides: TGCAGCGTTGAACCAGGTGACAGGGACTACGAGCAGTACTTC. Translating gives CSVEPGDRDYEQYF.

The CDR3 here is CASSQEPSGGYEQYF. CDR3 sequence (DNA): TGCGCCAGCAGCCAAGAACCTAGCGGGGGTTACGAGCAGTACTTC. The V gene is TRBV4-1, the J gene TRBJ2-7; 10 nucleotides align to TRBD2. Germline CDR1 and CDR2: MGHRA and YSYEKL. The CDR3 covers 15 residues. With V trimmed by 0 bases and J by 4 bases, 3 bases remained unmatched.

This clone has only a few counts. This chain joins TRBV10-3 and TRBJ2-6; unclear D gene. Trimming cost V 0 bases and J 0 bases, with 6 bases left between them. The CDR3 spans 16 residues. The germline CDR1 and CDR2 sequences are ENHRY and SYGVKD. This CDR3 reads CAISESGSSGANVLTF. DNA of the CDR3: TGTGCCATCAGTGAGTCTGGTAGCTCTGGGGCCAACGTCCTGACTTTC.

J is TRBJ1-1 and V is TRBV4-1; D not resolved. CDR3 length equals 13 residues. Germline-derived CDR1 and CDR2 are MGHRA and YSYEKL. Trimming left V 1 base short and J 1 base short, with 4 bases between. The DNA for the CDR3 is TGCGCCAGCAGCCAAGTGAGGAACACTGAAGCTTTCTTT. This gives the protein CASSQVRNTEAFF.

The gene calls are TRBV6-6 and TRBJ1-6; D gene uncertain. Trimming removed 3 bases from V and 8 bases from J, with 11 bases in between. Germline V lookup: CDR1 MNHNY, CDR2 SVGAGI (reference sequence). The CDR3 runs 14 residues. The CDR3 DNA follows: TGTGCCAGCAGTTATGAGGGCTGGTATTCACCCCTCCACTTT. Translation gives CASSYEGWYSPLHF.

This clone was seen a single time. This sequence joins TRBV28 and TRBJ1-4, with 9 bases fitting TRBD1. This CDR3 comprises 17 residues. The trim removed 9 bases at V and 8 bases at J, leaving 19 bases unmatched. CDR1 is MDHEN and CDR2 is SYDVKM in the germline V gene. CDR3 sequence: CASSEVGGQGWVEKLFF. The CDR3 DNA sequence: TGTGCCAGTTCAGAGGTCGGGGGACAGGGATGGGTGGAAAAACTGTTTTTT.

The sample holds a few counts of this clone. V usage is TRBV11-2 and J usage is TRBJ2-7, with TRBD1 as a possible D gene (6 bases). This CDR3 has 13 amino acids. Per the germline V gene, CDR1 is SGHAT and CDR2 is FQNNGV. With 4 bases removed from V and 7 bases from J, the gap between germline ends came to 14 bases. The CDR3 protein is CASSSIIQGEQYF. The CDR3 nucleotides read TGTGCCAGCAGCTCCATAATACAGGGAGAGCAGTACTTC.

The chain uses TRBV29-1 and TRBJ2-1; 7 bases are shared with TRBD2. The CDR3 is made up of 19 amino acids. Unmatched junction bases numbered 24, after V lost 6 bases and J lost 4 bases. Per germline, CDR1 SQVTM and CDR2 ANQGSEA. CDR3 DNA sequence: TGCAGCGTCGCTCTCCCCTTGACTAGCACGCTGGGGATTTACAATGAGCAGTTCTTC. It yields the protein CSVALPLTSTLGIYNEQFF.